A selection of T cell receptor beta chains follows, all from one sample in a study of blood T cell repertoires in COVID-19. Profiling relied on immunoSEQ multiplex PCR, and the TCRdb table lists in-frame clones only, not all of them. The sample has a few hundred thousand clones, roughly 89% seen once; the top ten hold under 3%. The sequencing input was PBMCs or T cells enriched from blood (not recorded which). These receptors were taken from a woman between 50 and 59 years old who had been exposed to COVID-19. CDR3s include the opening cysteine and the closing phenylalanine or tryptophan. D genes are given only for firm matches. Clone size, where shown, is once, few, many, or a class for clones that have expanded.

D gene: TRBD1; clone size: once; V gene: TRBV2; J gene: TRBJ1-6; CDR3 protein: CASSRDRMAPGSPLHF; CDR3 DNA: TGTGCCAGCAGCAGGGACAGGATGGCCCCCGGGTCACCCCTCCACTTT
D gene: TRBD1; clone size: .; V gene: TRBV11-2; J gene: TRBJ2-2; CDR3 protein: CASSLGRGTGRQMSGELFF; CDR3 DNA: TGTGCCAGCAGCTTAGGACGGGGGACAGGGAGGCAGATGTCCGGGGAGCTGTTTTTT
D gene: TRBD1; clone size: .; V gene: TRBV5-6; J gene: TRBJ1-4; CDR3 protein: CASSGGDSTNEKLFF; CDR3 DNA: TGTGCCAGCAGCGGAGGGGACAGTACTAATGAAAAACTGTTTTTT
D gene: .; clone size: few; V gene: TRBV25-1; J gene: TRBJ2-2; CDR3 protein: CASSTPGSTNTGELFF; CDR3 DNA: TGTGCCAGCAGTACCCCGGGTAGCACTAACACCGGGGAGCTGTTTTTT
D gene: TRBD1; clone size: .; V gene: TRBV4-1; J gene: TRBJ1-4; CDR3 protein: CASSQTTTGTGSYEKLFF; CDR3 DNA: TGCGCCAGCAGCCAGACGACGACCGGGACAGGGTCTTATGAAAAACTGTTTTTT
D gene: TRBD1; clone size: .; V gene: TRBV9; J gene: TRBJ1-2; CDR3 protein: CASSVEGQGDNGYTF; CDR3 DNA: TGTGCCAGCAGCGTAGAGGGACAGGGCGATAATGGCTACACCTTC
D gene: .; clone size: .; V gene: TRBV7-9; J gene: TRBJ1-3; CDR3 protein: CASDGGLTGNTIYF; CDR3 DNA: TGTGCCAGTGATGGGGGGTTGACGGGAAACACCATATATTTT
D gene: .; clone size: .; V gene: TRBV23-1; J gene: TRBJ2-7; CDR3 protein: CASSQGRESSYEQYF; CDR3 DNA: TGCGCCAGCAGTCAAGGAAGGGAGAGCTCCTACGAGCAGTACTTC
D gene: TRBD1; clone size: .; V gene: TRBV5-1; J gene: TRBJ2-7; CDR3 protein: CASSTGQPYEQYF; CDR3 DNA: TGCGCCAGCAGCACGGGACAGCCCTACGAGCAGTACTTC
D gene: .; clone size: .; V gene: TRBV19; J gene: TRBJ1-5; CDR3 protein: CASKLLLAGASNQPQHF; CDR3 DNA: TGTGCCAGTAAACTCTTGTTGGCAGGGGCTAGCAATCAGCCCCAGCATTTT
D gene: TRBD2; clone size: once; V gene: TRBV7-9; J gene: TRBJ2-5; CDR3 protein: CASSSRTSGGAYRETQYF; CDR3 DNA: TGTGCCAGCAGCTCCAGGACTAGCGGGGGGGCTTATCGGGAGACCCAGTACTTC
D gene: TRBD2; clone size: .; V gene: TRBV24-1; J gene: TRBJ2-1; CDR3 protein: CATELAGAYEQFF; CDR3 DNA: TGTGCCACTGAACTAGCGGGGGCCTATGAGCAGTTCTTC
D gene: TRBD1; clone size: few; V gene: TRBV18; J gene: TRBJ1-2; CDR3 protein: CASSPGTDYGYTF; CDR3 DNA: TGTGCCAGCTCACCAGGGACAGACTATGGCTACACCTTC
D gene: .; clone size: few; V gene: TRBV28; J gene: TRBJ1-1; CDR3 protein: CASSQTGGNTEAFF; CDR3 DNA: TGTGCCAGCAGTCAGACAGGAGGGAACACTGAAGCTTTCTTT
D gene: .; clone size: .; V gene: TRBV10-1; J gene: TRBJ1-5; CDR3 protein: CASKVTGCVYNQPQHF; CDR3 DNA: TGCGCCAGCAAAGTGACAGGTTGTGTATACAATCAGCCCCAGCATTTT
D gene: TRBD1; clone size: .; V gene: TRBV5-1; J gene: TRBJ1-1; CDR3 protein: CASSDRGVGTEAFF; CDR3 DNA: TGCGCCAGCAGCGACAGGGGAGTTGGCACTGAAGCTTTCTTT
D gene: .; clone size: once; V gene: TRBV10-3; J gene: TRBJ2-3; CDR3 protein: CAIRKEGVFTTDTQYF; CDR3 DNA: TGTGCCATCAGGAAGGAAGGGGTTTTTACTACAGATACGCAGTATTTT
D gene: .; clone size: .; V gene: TRBV10-3; J gene: TRBJ1-1; CDR3 protein: CAISGGTGQDTTNTEAFF; CDR3 DNA: TGTGCCATCAGTGGGGGAACCGGCCAGGACACGACGAACACTGAAGCTTTCTTT
D gene: TRBD1; clone size: once; V gene: TRBV19; J gene: TRBJ2-1; CDR3 protein: CASSTGQGKLGGQSISYNEQFF; CDR3 DNA: TGTGCCAGTAGTACCGGACAGGGAAAATTGGGCGGGCAATCAATTTCCTACAATGAGCAGTTCTTC
D gene: TRBD1; clone size: .; V gene: TRBV28; J gene: TRBJ1-3; CDR3 protein: CASLEGQPGNTIYF; CDR3 DNA: TGTGCCAGCTTGGAGGGACAGCCTGGAAACACCATATATTTT